The rows below give T cell receptor beta chains drawn from one sample of a study of metastatic and nonmetastatic thyroid tumors. TCRdb called clones again from the PCR reads with MiXCR. Among fewer than 4,500 clones, 23% were seen once, and the ten largest hold about 10%. The sample comprised tumor tissue. The receptors come from a male donor with papillary thyroid cancer or a benign thyroid nodule (not recorded which). Some clones in this sample may be carry-over from other donors' samples. CDR3s include the opening cysteine and the closing phenylalanine or tryptophan. The D gene is left open where the match is weak. Clone size appears in some rows only: once, few, many, or a class for an expanded clone.

CDR3aa: CSADSLETQYF; CDR3nt: TGCAGCGCGGACAGTCTAGAGACCCAGTACTTC; d_gene: -; v_gene: TRBV29-1; j_gene: TRBJ2-5; abundance: few; len: 11
CDR3aa: CATSDLDEQFF; CDR3nt: TGTGCCACCAGTGATTTGGATGAGCAGTTCTTC; d_gene: -; v_gene: TRBV24-1; j_gene: TRBJ2-1; abundance: few; len: 11
CDR3aa: CASSSPGQTSTGELFF; CDR3nt: TGTGCCAGCAGTTCTCCGGGACAGACTTCCACCGGGGAGCTGTTTTTT; d_gene: TRBD1; v_gene: TRBV28; j_gene: TRBJ2-2; abundance: few; len: 16
CDR3aa: CASELSGSNYNEQFF; CDR3nt: TGCGCCAGCGAGCTTAGCGGGAGCAACTACAATGAGCAGTTCTTC; d_gene: TRBD2; v_gene: TRBV5-1; j_gene: TRBJ2-1; abundance: medium-sized; len: 15
CDR3aa: CASSVGEVSNEKLFF; CDR3nt: TGTGCCAGCAGCGTGGGGGAAGTCTCTAATGAAAAACTGTTTTTT; d_gene: -; v_gene: TRBV9; j_gene: TRBJ1-4; abundance: many; len: 15
CDR3aa: CASSAGTGRITEAFF; CDR3nt: TGTGCCAGCAGTGCCGGAACCGGGAGAATCACTGAAGCTTTCTTT; d_gene: -; v_gene: TRBV6-1; j_gene: TRBJ1-1; abundance: few; len: 15
CDR3aa: CASSPVTEGTGYTF; CDR3nt: TGTGCCAGCAGCCCAGTCACGGAAGGGACCGGCTACACCTTC; d_gene: -; v_gene: TRBV28; j_gene: TRBJ1-2; abundance: few; len: 14
CDR3aa: CASSLGSNEQFF; CDR3nt: TGTGCCAGCAGCTTGGGGAGTAATGAGCAGTTCTTC; d_gene: -; v_gene: TRBV7-6; j_gene: TRBJ2-1; abundance: -; len: 12
CDR3aa: CASSLSGEETQYF; CDR3nt: TGTGCCAGCAGTTTAAGTGGAGAAGAGACCCAGTACTTC; d_gene: -; v_gene: TRBV12-3/TRBV12-4; j_gene: TRBJ2-5; abundance: -; len: 13
CDR3aa: CASSSLDRVSNEQFF; CDR3nt: TGTGCCAGCAGTTCGTTGGACAGGGTGTCCAATGAGCAGTTCTTC; d_gene: TRBD1; v_gene: TRBV27; j_gene: TRBJ2-1; abundance: few; len: 15
CDR3aa: CASSRRAGAGGSYNEQFF; CDR3nt: TGCGCCAGCAGCCGGAGGGCGGGAGCGGGAGGGTCCTACAATGAGCAGTTCTTC; d_gene: TRBD2; v_gene: TRBV5-1; j_gene: TRBJ2-1; abundance: large; len: 18
CDR3aa: CASSLGRDRDNEQFF; CDR3nt: TGTGCCAGCAGCTTAGGACGGGACAGGGACAATGAGCAGTTCTTC; d_gene: TRBD1; v_gene: TRBV11-1; j_gene: TRBJ2-1; abundance: -; len: 15
CDR3aa: CASSFPGQGDNEQFF; CDR3nt: TGTGCCAGCAGCTTCCCCGGACAGGGGGACAATGAGCAGTTCTTC; d_gene: TRBD1; v_gene: TRBV11-2; j_gene: TRBJ2-1; abundance: -; len: 15
CDR3aa: CSVVAFLTNTGELFF; CDR3nt: TGCAGCGTTGTAGCGTTCCTAACGAACACCGGGGAGCTGTTTTTT; d_gene: -; v_gene: TRBV29-1; j_gene: TRBJ2-2; abundance: few; len: 15
CDR3aa: CASSLGTYEQYF; CDR3nt: TGTGCCAGCAGTTTGGGGACCTACGAGCAGTACTTC; d_gene: -; v_gene: TRBV28; j_gene: TRBJ2-7; abundance: -; len: 12
CDR3aa: CASSEVWGNSPLHF; CDR3nt: TGTGCCAGCAGCGAGGTCTGGGGAAATTCACCCCTCCACTTT; d_gene: -; v_gene: TRBV6-1; j_gene: TRBJ1-6; abundance: -; len: 14
CDR3aa: CASSLTQGRPLHF; CDR3nt: TGTGCCAGCAGCTTAACGCAGGGGCGGCCCCTCCACTTT; d_gene: -; v_gene: TRBV7-3; j_gene: TRBJ1-6; abundance: few; len: 13
CDR3aa: CASSLEAGGEQFF; CDR3nt: TGTGCCAGCAGCTTAGAGGCAGGAGGTGAGCAGTTCTTC; d_gene: -; v_gene: TRBV11-2; j_gene: TRBJ2-1; abundance: medium-sized; len: 13
CDR3aa: CASSWGREKVYGYTF; CDR3nt: TGTGCCAGCAGTTGGGGGAGGGAAAAGGTCTATGGCTACACCTTC; d_gene: -; v_gene: TRBV6-1; j_gene: TRBJ1-2; abundance: large; len: 15
CDR3aa: CASGVRVAGVIADTQYF; CDR3nt: TGTGCCAGCGGGGTAAGGGTAGCGGGAGTAATCGCAGATACGCAGTATTTT; d_gene: TRBD2; v_gene: TRBV4-3; j_gene: TRBJ2-3; abundance: once; len: 17
CDR3aa: CASSVSRVNEQFF; CDR3nt: TGTGCCAGCAGTGTATCGAGGGTCAATGAGCAGTTCTTC; d_gene: -; v_gene: TRBV2; j_gene: TRBJ2-1; abundance: medium-sized; len: 13
CDR3aa: CASGLPGELYYGYTF; CDR3nt: TGTGCCAGCGGCCTCCCGGGGGAACTCTACTATGGCTACACCTTC; d_gene: -; v_gene: TRBV5-4; j_gene: TRBJ1-2; abundance: many; len: 15
CDR3aa: CATRGKTNEKLFF; CDR3nt: TGCGCCACCCGGGGGAAAACTAATGAAAAACTGTTTTTT; d_gene: -; v_gene: TRBV4-1; j_gene: TRBJ1-4; abundance: -; len: 13
CDR3aa: CASGLAGGSYEQYF; CDR3nt: TGTGCCAGCGGCCTTGCGGGGGGCTCCTACGAGCAGTACTTC; d_gene: TRBD2; v_gene: TRBV12-3/TRBV12-4; j_gene: TRBJ2-7; abundance: few; len: 14
CDR3aa: CASSEYSERPPDEQYF; CDR3nt: TGTGCCAGCAGTGAATACTCCGAGCGGCCCCCAGACGAGCAGTACTTC; d_gene: -; v_gene: TRBV2; j_gene: TRBJ2-7; abundance: -; len: 16
CDR3aa: CSVELAGLGEQFF; CDR3nt: TGCAGCGTTGAACTAGCGGGACTAGGTGAGCAGTTCTTC; d_gene: TRBD2; v_gene: TRBV29-1; j_gene: TRBJ2-1; abundance: many; len: 13
CDR3aa: CASTWTGGSGANVLTF; CDR3nt: TGTGCCAGCACCTGGACAGGCGGCTCTGGGGCCAACGTCCTGACTTTC; d_gene: TRBD1; v_gene: TRBV6-1; j_gene: TRBJ2-6; abundance: few; len: 16
CDR3aa: CASSLPGHLDEQFF; CDR3nt: TGTGCCAGCAGTTTACCAGGGCACTTAGATGAGCAGTTCTTC; d_gene: -; v_gene: TRBV12-3/TRBV12-4; j_gene: TRBJ2-1; abundance: -; len: 14
CDR3aa: CASSLPDPSYEQYF; CDR3nt: TGTGCCAGCAGTTTACCGGACCCGTCCTACGAGCAGTACTTC; d_gene: -; v_gene: TRBV28; j_gene: TRBJ2-7; abundance: large; len: 14
CDR3aa: CASSLENIQYF; CDR3nt: TGTGCCAGCAGCTTAGAGAACATTCAGTACTTC; d_gene: -; v_gene: TRBV7-9; j_gene: TRBJ2-4; abundance: many; len: 11
CDR3aa: CASSRKRAENTEAFF; CDR3nt: TGTGCAAGCAGTCGAAAAAGGGCGGAGAACACAGAAGCTTTCTTT; d_gene: -; v_gene: TRBV6-1; j_gene: TRBJ1-1; abundance: -; len: 15
CDR3aa: CASSDSTDTGELFF; CDR3nt: TGTGCCAGCAGTGACTCGACAGACACCGGGGAGCTGTTTTTT; d_gene: -; v_gene: TRBV6-4; j_gene: TRBJ2-2; abundance: few; len: 14
CDR3aa: CSARDLVSASGASVQYF; CDR3nt: TGCAGTGCTAGAGATCTGGTTAGCGCTAGCGGAGCCTCGGTGCAGTACTTC; d_gene: TRBD2; v_gene: TRBV20-1; j_gene: TRBJ2-7; abundance: -; len: 17
CDR3aa: CASSRGYSNQPQHF; CDR3nt: TGTGCCAGCAGTAGAGGGTATAGCAATCAGCCCCAGCATTTT; d_gene: -; v_gene: TRBV6-2/TRBV6-3; j_gene: TRBJ1-5; abundance: -; len: 14
CDR3aa: CASSVTRESKETQYF; CDR3nt: TGTGCCAGCAGTGTAACCCGGGAGTCCAAAGAGACCCAGTACTTC; d_gene: -; v_gene: TRBV6-1; j_gene: TRBJ2-5; abundance: -; len: 15
CDR3aa: CASSSWTGAYEQYF; CDR3nt: TGTGCCAGCAGTTCTTGGACAGGGGCGTACGAGCAGTACTTC; d_gene: TRBD1; v_gene: TRBV28; j_gene: TRBJ2-7; abundance: -; len: 14
CDR3aa: CATSDTGQADEQFF; CDR3nt: TGTGCCACCAGTGATACGGGACAAGCTGATGAGCAGTTCTTC; d_gene: -; v_gene: TRBV24-1; j_gene: TRBJ2-1; abundance: -; len: 14
CDR3aa: CASSPRDLSTEAFF; CDR3nt: TGTGCCAGCAGTCCCCGGGACCTGAGCACTGAAGCTTTCTTT; d_gene: -; v_gene: TRBV6-1; j_gene: TRBJ1-1; abundance: -; len: 14
CDR3aa: CASSEGRVYYEQYF; CDR3nt: TGTGCCAGCAGTGAAGGCAGGGTTTACTACGAGCAGTACTTC; d_gene: -; v_gene: TRBV6-1; j_gene: TRBJ2-7; abundance: -; len: 14